This TCR beta chain was found in a study of CD8 T cells in Susac syndrome (dated by TCRdb to between 2018 and 2020). With regard to the full study: Of the Susac syndrome patients who were sequenced, under 10 were in clinical remission while six had clinically active disease. At blood withdrawal, Susac syndrome patients were therapy-naive, treated with corticosteroids (with IVIg additionally given to some), or treated with IVIg alone. Repertoire sequencing was used to test whether CD8+ T cell activation and differentiation in Susac syndrome was antigen driven. Clonality of the CD8+ T cell repertoire was compared between about a dozen healthy donors, approximately 14 Susac syndrome patients and some 15 multiple sclerosis patients. The investigation overall reported the following: The TCR sequencing and HLA analysis was acknowledged to have included a relatively small number of individuals. Roughly 17 and five Susac-specific public clones were found in the total CD8+ and CD8+ TEMRA repertoires, respectively. CD8+ repertoires in Susac syndrome showed clonal expansion, which was highest in CD8+ TEMRA cells and was greater in clinically active patients than in remitting patients.

Peripheral blood CD8+ and CD4+ T cells from healthy donors, Susac syndrome patients and multiple sclerosis patients were profiled using high-throughput TCR beta sequencing. The Susac syndrome patients fulfilled recently defined diagnostic criteria for either definite or probable disease. Bulk CD8+ and CD4+ T cells were purified by magnetic negative isolation, whereas CD8+ TEMRA cells were enriched by FACS. Blood was drawn into EDTA tubes, processed within 24 hours, and PBMCs were isolated by density gradient centrifugation. PBMCs destined for TCR sequencing were cryopreserved in liquid nitrogen and later thawed in a 37 °C water bath. The sorted or isolated CD4+, CD8+ and CD8+ TEMRA cells had a purity of 90% or higher. RNA was extracted with the RNeasy kit and roughly 0.45 to 1 ug was reverse transcribed using random hexamers. TCR beta CDR3 regions were amplified with the immunoSEQ multiplex PCR assay covering 54 Vbeta and 13 Jbeta segments. PCR amplification bias was corrected by using a synthetic template baseline for primer optimization and computational correction. In the source study's methods: Reads were annotated to V, D and J genes according to IMGT and were analyzed with immunoSEQ Analyzer, with only productive sequences retained. Clonality was computed as one minus Shannon entropy normalized by log2 of the number of productive unique sequences. For each patient and control, public and private clones were evaluated among the 100 most prevalent clones. Clones were defined as Susac-specific when absent from the healthy and MS cohorts, from fewer than 1,200 published viral clones and from other ImmuneACCESS disease sequences. TCRdb itself trimmed the public reads at Q25 with fastp, ran MiXCR and retained productive beta chains. CDR3 protein sequences are deduplicated, and each keeps its most common genes and DNA. Here the V and J calls rest on TCRdb's processing, not on the authors' analysis. For this sample there are around 90,000 distinct CDR3 sequences; approximately 96% appear just once. Clones ranked in the top ten supply roughly 0.62% of the sample.

To note about this clonotype: What this receptor recognizes is not known. Base qualities were left out, and no much larger clone turns up one base away.

The TCR originated in a human donor with Susac syndrome. Sequenced sample: CD8+ T cells from PBMCs.

At the DNA level, the sequence is TGCGCCAGCAGCCTGACAGGGTTGAACACCGGGGAGCTGTTTTTT. This codes for CASSLTGLNTGELFF. The rearrangement combines TRBV5-1 with TRBJ2-2; 7 central nucleotides agree with TRBD1. From a lookup of the germline V gene, CDR1 and CDR2 are SGHRS and YFSETQ. At the junction V is shortened by 4 bases and J by 1 base; bases outside the gene matches: 4. Spanning cysteine to phenylalanine, the CDR3 consists of 15 amino acids. This entry keeps only the CDR3 DNA: 45 bases, framed from base 1.